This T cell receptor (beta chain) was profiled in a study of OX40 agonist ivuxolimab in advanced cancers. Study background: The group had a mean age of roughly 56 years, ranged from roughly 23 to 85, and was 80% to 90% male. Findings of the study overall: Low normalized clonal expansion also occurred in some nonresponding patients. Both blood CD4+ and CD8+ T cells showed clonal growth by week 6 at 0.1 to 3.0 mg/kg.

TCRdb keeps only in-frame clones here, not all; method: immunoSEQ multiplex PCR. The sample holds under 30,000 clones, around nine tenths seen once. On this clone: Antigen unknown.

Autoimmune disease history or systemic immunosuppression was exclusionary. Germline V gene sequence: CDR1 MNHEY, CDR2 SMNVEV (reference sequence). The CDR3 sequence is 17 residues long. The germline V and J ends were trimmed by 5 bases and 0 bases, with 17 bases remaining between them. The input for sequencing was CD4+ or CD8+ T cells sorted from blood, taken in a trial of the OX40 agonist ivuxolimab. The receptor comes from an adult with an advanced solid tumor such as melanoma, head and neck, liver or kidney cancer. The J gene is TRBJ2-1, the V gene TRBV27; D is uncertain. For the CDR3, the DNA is TGTGCCAGCAGTCCCCTGGCCTACCGAAGCTCCTACAATGAGCAGTTCTTC. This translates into CASSPLAYRSSYNEQFF.